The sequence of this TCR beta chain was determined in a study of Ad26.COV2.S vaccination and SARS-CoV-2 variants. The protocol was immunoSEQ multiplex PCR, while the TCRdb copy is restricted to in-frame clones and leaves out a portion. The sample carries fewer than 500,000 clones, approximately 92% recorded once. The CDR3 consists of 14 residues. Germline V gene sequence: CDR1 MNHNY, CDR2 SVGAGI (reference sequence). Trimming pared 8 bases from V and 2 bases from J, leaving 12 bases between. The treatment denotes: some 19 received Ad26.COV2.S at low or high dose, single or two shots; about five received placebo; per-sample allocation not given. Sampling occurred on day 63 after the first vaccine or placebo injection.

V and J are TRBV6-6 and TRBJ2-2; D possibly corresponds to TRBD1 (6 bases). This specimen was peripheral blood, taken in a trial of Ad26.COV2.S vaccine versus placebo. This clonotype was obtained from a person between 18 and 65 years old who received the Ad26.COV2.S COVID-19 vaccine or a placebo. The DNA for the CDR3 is TGTGCCAGCGTCGGACAGCCTAACACCGGGGAGCTGTTTTTT. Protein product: CASVGQPNTGELFF.